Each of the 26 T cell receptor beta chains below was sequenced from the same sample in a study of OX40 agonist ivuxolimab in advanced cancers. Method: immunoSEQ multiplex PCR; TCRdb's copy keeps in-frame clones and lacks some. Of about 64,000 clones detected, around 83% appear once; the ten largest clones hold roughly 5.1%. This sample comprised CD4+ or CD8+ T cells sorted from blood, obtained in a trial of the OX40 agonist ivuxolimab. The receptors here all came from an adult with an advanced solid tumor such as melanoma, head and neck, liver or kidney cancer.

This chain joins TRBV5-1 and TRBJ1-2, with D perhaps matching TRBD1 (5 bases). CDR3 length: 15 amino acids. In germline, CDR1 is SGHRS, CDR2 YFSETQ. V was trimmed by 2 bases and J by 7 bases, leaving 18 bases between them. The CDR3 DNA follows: TGCGCCAGCAGCTTAGGACGGGGGACGGGGGTTGGCTACACCTTC. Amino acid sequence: CASSLGRGTGVGYTF.

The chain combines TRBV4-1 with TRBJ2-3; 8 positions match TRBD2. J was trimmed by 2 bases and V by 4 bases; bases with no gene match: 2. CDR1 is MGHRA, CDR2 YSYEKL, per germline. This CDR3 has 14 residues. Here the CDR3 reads CASSLLAATDTQYF. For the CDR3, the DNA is TGCGCCAGCAGCCTACTAGCGGCCACAGATACGCAGTATTTT.

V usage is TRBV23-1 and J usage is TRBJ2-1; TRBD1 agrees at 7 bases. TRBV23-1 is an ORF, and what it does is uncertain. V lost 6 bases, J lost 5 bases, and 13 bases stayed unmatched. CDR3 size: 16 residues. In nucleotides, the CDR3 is TGCGCCAGCAGACCCCTGGGACAGCCTAGAGACAATGAGCAGTTCTTC. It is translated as CASRPLGQPRDNEQFF.

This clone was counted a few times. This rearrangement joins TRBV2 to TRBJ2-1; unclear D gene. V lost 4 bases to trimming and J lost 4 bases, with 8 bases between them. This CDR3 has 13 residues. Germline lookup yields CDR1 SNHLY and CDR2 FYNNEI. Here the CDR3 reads CASSVTEYNEQFF. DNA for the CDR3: TGTGCCAGCAGTGTTACAGAGTACAATGAGCAGTTCTTC.

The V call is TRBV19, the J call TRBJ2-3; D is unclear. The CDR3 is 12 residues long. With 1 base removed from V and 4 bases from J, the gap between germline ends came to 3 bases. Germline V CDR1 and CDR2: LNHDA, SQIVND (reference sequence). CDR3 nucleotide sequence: TGTGCCAGTAGTATAGCCGCAGATACGCAGTATTTT. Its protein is CASSIAADTQYF.

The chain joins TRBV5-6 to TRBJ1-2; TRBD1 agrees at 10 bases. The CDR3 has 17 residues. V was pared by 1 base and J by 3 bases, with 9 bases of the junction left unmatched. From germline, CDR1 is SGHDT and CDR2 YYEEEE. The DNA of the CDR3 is TGTGCCAGCAGCTTGTTTGGGACAGGGGCAGTGGACTATGGCTACACCTTC. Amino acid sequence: CASSLFGTGAVDYGYTF.

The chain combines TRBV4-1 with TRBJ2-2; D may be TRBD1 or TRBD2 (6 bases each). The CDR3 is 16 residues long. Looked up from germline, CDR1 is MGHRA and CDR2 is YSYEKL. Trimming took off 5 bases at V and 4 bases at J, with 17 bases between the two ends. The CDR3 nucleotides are TGCGCCAGCAGCGGGGGGCGCCTGCGCTCCACCGGGGAGCTGTTTTTT. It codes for CASSGGRLRSTGELFF.

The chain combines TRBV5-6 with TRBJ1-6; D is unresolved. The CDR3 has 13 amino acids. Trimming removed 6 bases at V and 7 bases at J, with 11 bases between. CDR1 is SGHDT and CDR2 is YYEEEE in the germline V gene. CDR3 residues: CASTAPGNSPLHF. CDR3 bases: TGTGCCAGCACCGCCCCCGGCAATTCACCCCTCCACTTT.

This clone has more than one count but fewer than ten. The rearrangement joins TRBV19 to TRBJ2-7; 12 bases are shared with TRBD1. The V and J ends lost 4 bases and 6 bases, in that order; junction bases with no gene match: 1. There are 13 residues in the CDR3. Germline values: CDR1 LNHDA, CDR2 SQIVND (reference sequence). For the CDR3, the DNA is TGTGCCAGTAGTAAGGGACAGGGGGCCGAGCAGTACTTC. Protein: CASSKGQGAEQYF.

In nucleotides, the CDR3 is TGCAGCGTTGTGGGGGGATCCAGGCCTTCCCAGGAGAATGAGCAGTTCTTC. Its protein product is CSVVGGSRPSQENEQFF. The chain recombines TRBV29-1 with TRBJ2-1; D possibly corresponds to TRBD2 (6 bases). Germline V CDR1 and CDR2: SQVTM, ANQGSEA. The germline V and J ends were trimmed by 4 bases and 7 bases, with 26 bases remaining between them. The CDR3 totals 17 residues.

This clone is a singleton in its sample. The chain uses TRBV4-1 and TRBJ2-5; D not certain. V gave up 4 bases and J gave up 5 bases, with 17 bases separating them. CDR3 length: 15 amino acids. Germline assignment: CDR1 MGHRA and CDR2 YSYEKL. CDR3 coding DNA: TGCGCCAGCAGCCCACCGGATCCGATTGAGGAGACCCAGTACTTC. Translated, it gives CASSPPDPIEETQYF.

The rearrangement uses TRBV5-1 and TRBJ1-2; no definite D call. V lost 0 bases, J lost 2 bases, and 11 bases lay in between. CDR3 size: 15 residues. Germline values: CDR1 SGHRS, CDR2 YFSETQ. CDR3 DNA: TGCGCCAGCAGCTTGGGTGGAGGGCGGAACTATGGCTACACCTTC. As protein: CASSLGGGRNYGYTF.

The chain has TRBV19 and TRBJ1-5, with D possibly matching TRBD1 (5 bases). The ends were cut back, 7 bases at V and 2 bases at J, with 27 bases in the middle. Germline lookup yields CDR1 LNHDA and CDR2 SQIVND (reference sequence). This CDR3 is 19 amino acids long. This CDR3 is CASTANPPGSNFGNQPQHF. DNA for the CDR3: TGTGCCAGTACCGCTAACCCGCCAGGGTCCAATTTCGGCAATCAGCCCCAGCATTTT. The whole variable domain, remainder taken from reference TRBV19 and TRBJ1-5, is DGGITQSPKYLFRKEGQNVTLSCEQNLNHDAMYWYRQDPGQGLRLIYYSQIVNDFQKGDIAEGYSVSREKKESFPLTVTSAQKNPTAFYLCASTANPPGSNFGNQPQHFGDGTRLSIL.

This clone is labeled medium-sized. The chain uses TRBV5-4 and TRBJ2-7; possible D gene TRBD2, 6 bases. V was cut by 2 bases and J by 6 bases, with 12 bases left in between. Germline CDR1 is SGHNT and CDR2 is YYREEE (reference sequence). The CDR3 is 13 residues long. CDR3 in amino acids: CASSFFGGPEQYF. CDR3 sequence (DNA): TGTGCCAGCAGCTTCTTCGGAGGGCCCGAGCAGTACTTC.

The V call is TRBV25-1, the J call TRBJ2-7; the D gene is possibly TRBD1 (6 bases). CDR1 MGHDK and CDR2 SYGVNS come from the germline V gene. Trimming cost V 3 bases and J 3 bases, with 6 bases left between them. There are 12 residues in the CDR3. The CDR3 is CASSDRGYEQYF. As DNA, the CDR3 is TGTGCCAGCAGTGACAGGGGCTACGAGCAGTACTTC.

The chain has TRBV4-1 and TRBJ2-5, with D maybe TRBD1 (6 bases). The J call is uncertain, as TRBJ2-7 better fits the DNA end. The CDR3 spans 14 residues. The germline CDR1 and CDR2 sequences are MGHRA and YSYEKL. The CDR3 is CASSQRDKAYEQYF. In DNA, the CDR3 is TGCGCCAGCAGCCAGAGGGACAAGGCCTACGAGCAGTACTTC.

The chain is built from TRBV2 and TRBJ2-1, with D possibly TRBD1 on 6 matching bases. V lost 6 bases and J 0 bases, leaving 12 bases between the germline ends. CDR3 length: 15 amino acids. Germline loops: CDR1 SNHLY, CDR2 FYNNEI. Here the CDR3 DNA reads TGTGCCAGCAGCGTCAGGGGCCTCTCCTACAATGAGCAGTTCTTC. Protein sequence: CASSVRGLSYNEQFF.

CDR3 residues: CASSSQTGNNSPLHF. CDR3 in DNA: TGTGCCAGCAGTTCCCAGACAGGAAATAATTCACCCCTCCACTTT. The chain has TRBV6-5 and TRBJ1-6; D is possibly TRBD1 (6 bases). V shed 4 bases and J shed 5 bases, with 12 bases lying between them. CDR3 size: 15 residues. Germline lookup yields CDR1 MNHEY and CDR2 SVGAGI.

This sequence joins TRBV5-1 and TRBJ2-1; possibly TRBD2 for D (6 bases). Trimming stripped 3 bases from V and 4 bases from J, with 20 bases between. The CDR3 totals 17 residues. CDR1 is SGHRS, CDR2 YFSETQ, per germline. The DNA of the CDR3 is TGCGCCAGCAGCTCCCGAGGGGACTCCGGCGCGTACAATGAGCAGTTCTTC. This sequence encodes CASSSRGDSGAYNEQFF.

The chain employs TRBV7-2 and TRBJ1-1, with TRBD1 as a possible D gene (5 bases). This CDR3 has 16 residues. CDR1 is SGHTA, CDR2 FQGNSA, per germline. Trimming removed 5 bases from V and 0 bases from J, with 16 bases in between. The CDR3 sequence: CASSQGQGVMNTEAFF. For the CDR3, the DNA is TGTGCCAGCAGCCAGGGTCAGGGAGTAATGAACACTGAAGCTTTCTTT.

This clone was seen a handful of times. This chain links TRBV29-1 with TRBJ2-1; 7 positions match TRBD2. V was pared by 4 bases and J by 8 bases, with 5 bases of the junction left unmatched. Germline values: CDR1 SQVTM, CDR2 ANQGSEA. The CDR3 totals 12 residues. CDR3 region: CSVAWGGDEQFF. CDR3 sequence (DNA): TGCAGCGTTGCATGGGGGGGAGATGAGCAGTTCTTC.

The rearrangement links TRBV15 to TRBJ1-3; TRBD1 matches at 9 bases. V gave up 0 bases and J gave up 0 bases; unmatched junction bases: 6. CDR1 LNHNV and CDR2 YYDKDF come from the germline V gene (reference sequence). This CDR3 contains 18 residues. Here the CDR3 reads CATSRDRQGVSSGNTIYF. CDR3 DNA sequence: TGTGCCACCAGCAGAGACCGACAGGGGGTCAGCTCTGGAAACACCATATATTTT.

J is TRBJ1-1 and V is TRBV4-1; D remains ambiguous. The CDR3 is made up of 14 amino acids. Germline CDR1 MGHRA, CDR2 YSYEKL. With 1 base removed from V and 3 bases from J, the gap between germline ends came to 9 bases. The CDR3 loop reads CASSQVVGDTEAFF. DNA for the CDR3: TGCGCCAGCAGCCAAGTTGTGGGTGACACTGAAGCTTTCTTT.

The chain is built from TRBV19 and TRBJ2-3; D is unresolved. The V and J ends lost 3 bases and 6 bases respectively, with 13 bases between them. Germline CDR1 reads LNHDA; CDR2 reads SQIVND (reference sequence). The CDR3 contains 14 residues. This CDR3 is CASSISVGHDTQYF. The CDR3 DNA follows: TGTGCCAGTAGTATTTCAGTTGGTCACGATACGCAGTATTTT.

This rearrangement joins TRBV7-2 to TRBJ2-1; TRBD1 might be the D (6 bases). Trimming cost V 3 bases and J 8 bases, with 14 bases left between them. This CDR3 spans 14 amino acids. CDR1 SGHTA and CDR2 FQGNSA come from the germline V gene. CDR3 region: CASSFRQGSYEQFF. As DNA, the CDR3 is TGTGCCAGCAGCTTTAGGCAGGGGAGCTATGAGCAGTTCTTC. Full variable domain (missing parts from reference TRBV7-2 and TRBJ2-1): GAGVSQSPSNKVTEKGKDVELRCDPISGHTALYWYRQSLGQGLEFLIYFQGNSAPDKSGLPSDRFSAERTGGSVSTLTIQRTQQEDSAVYLCASSFRQGSYEQFFGPGTRLTVL.

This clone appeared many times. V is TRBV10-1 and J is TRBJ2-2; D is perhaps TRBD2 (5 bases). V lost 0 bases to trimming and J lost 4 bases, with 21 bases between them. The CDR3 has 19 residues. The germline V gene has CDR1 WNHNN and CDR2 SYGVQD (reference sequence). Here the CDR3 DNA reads TGCGCCAGCAGTGAGTCGACTTTCTTCGCCGGGGTCCCCACCGGGGAGCTGTTTTTT. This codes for CASSESTFFAGVPTGELFF.